The clone carrying this T cell receptor beta chain was observed a handful of times. Antigen unknown. Other nucleotide sequences from this sample produce the same CDR3. The data are from a study of shared clonotypes between healthy human individuals. General observations from the study: Non-shared clonotypes displayed generation probabilities falling below those of clonotypes present in all four donors.

J lost 3 bases, V lost 2 bases, and 4 bases had no gene match. CDR1 and CDR2 from the germline V gene are GTSNPN and SVGIG (reference sequence). The CDR3 spans 14 residues. Repertoires were generated with immunoSEQ multiplex PCR, while TCRdb's copy carries only in-frame clones and drops some. This sample has about 2 million clones, with 85% to 95% found just once. The rearrangement links TRBV30 to TRBJ2-7; 10 nucleotides match TRBD1. The source of this sequence is a young man in good health. The sequenced material came from naive CD4+ T cells sorted from blood. The subset: CD45RA+ positively selected. CDR3 DNA sequence: TGTGCCTGGAGTAGGGACAGGGGAAACTACGAGCAGTACTTC. This gives the protein CAWSRDRGNYEQYF.